The 30 T cell receptor beta chains presented below share a single source sample, sequenced in a study of T cell changes during pregnancy in multiple sclerosis (dated by TCRdb to between 2017 and 2020). The library was made by the immunoSEQ multiplex PCR assay. Entries here come from immuneACCESS through TCRdb and include only in-frame sequences with V and J called. Some clones fail to appear in such tables; in the studies checked, an unresolved V gene covers under half of the shortfall, and the cause of the remainder is unknown. The sample table contains roughly 32,000 clones; only one count was recorded for roughly 90% of them. The top ten constitute roughly 3.5% of the sample. This specimen consisted of CD8+ T cells from peripheral blood mononuclear cells, obtained in the third trimester of pregnancy. The source of these receptors is a female donor with multiple sclerosis, enrolled in a pregnancy study.

Of note for this clone: Mismatch with germline at one junction end may stem from a read error. The chain has TRBV5-1 and TRBJ2-7, with TRBD1 as a possible D gene (8 bases). Per the germline V gene, CDR1 is SGHRS and CDR2 is YFSETQ. This CDR3 is built from 14 residues. CDR3 DNA sequence: TGCGCCAGCAGCTTGGACAGGGGGGGCTACGAGCAGCACTTC. It translates to CASSLDRGGYEQHF.

This chain connects TRBV7-9 to TRBJ2-5; D may be TRBD2 (7 bases). This CDR3 has 13 amino acids. The germline gives CDR1 SEHNR, CDR2 FQNEAQ (reference sequence). V shed 5 bases and J shed 4 bases, with 11 bases lying between them. CDR3 in DNA: TGTGCCAGCAGCCCGGGGGGCGGAGAGACCCAGTACTTC. Protein: CASSPGGGETQYF.

The rearrangement joins TRBV2 to TRBJ1-5, with a weak D call TRBD1 (5 bases). This CDR3 is built from 13 residues. The V and J ends lost 7 bases and 7 bases respectively, with 14 bases between them. In germline, CDR1 is SNHLY, CDR2 FYNNEI. The DNA of the CDR3 is TGTGCCAGCAAGGGATCGGGGGGACAGCCCCAGCATTTT. This encodes CASKGSGGQPQHF.

V usage is TRBV29-1 and J usage is TRBJ2-7; 7 positions match TRBD1. This CDR3 comprises 14 residues. Germline V gives CDR1 SQVTM, CDR2 ANQGSEA. With 3 bases clipped from V and 3 bases from J, the junction kept 8 bases outside the gene matches. The CDR3 DNA reads TGCAGCGTTGACGGACAGGTTGAGGGCTACGAGCAGTACTTC. Translation gives CSVDGQVEGYEQYF.

The rearrangement joins TRBV27 to TRBJ2-3; TRBD2 might be the D (6 bases). CDR1 and CDR2 from the germline V gene are MNHEY and SMNVEV (reference sequence). V lost 6 bases to trimming and J lost 3 bases, with 10 bases between them. The CDR3 length is 13 residues. This CDR3 is CASRGAGTDTQYF. CDR3 bases: TGTGCCAGCAGAGGGGCGGGAACAGATACGCAGTATTTT.

V is TRBV5-1 and J is TRBJ1-1; 10 nucleotides line up with TRBD1. J lost 4 bases, V lost 0 bases, and 9 bases had no gene match. This CDR3 is 17 amino acids long. Germline V gene lookup returns CDR1 SGHRS and CDR2 YFSETQ. For the CDR3, the DNA is TGCGCCAGCAGCTTGGACTACCGGGACAGGGGTTTCACTGAAGCTTTCTTT. Amino acid sequence: CASSLDYRDRGFTEAFF.

This chain joins TRBV9 and TRBJ2-3; D remains ambiguous. This CDR3 contains 16 residues. Germline CDR1 is SGDLS and CDR2 is YYNGEE. The V gene lost 4 bases and the J gene lost 0 bases, with 15 bases spanning the gap. The CDR3 DNA is TGTGCCAGCAGCCCAACCCCACTTTCTAGCACAGATACGCAGTATTTT. Protein product: CASSPTPLSSTDTQYF.

By frequency in the sample, this clone is medium-sized. The rearrangement joins TRBV29-1 to TRBJ2-7; D unclear. CDR1 and CDR2 from the germline V gene are SQVTM and ANQGSEA. CDR3 length equals 12 residues. With 3 bases removed from V and 7 bases from J, the gap between germline ends came to 13 bases. The CDR3 nucleotides read TGCAGCGTTGACCCGGGTTTATGTGAGCAGTACTTC. Its protein is CSVDPGLCEQYF.

The chain recombines TRBV7-9 with TRBJ2-7; 8 nucleotides agree with TRBD2. The length of the CDR3 is 14 residues. Germline CDR1 and CDR2: SEHNR and FQNEAQ (reference sequence). V was pared by 1 base and J by 3 bases, with 2 bases of the junction left unmatched. Here the CDR3 reads CASSLESGGYEQYF. Written as DNA, the CDR3 is TGTGCCAGCAGCTTAGAAAGCGGGGGCTACGAGCAGTACTTC.

The V gene is TRBV10-2, the J gene TRBJ1-3; D might be TRBD1 (5 bases). In germline, CDR1 is WSHSY, CDR2 SAAADI. CDR3 length: 18 residues. V was pared by 2 bases and J by 2 bases, with 19 bases between. CDR3 in amino acids: CASSETTFQGWAGNTIYF. The CDR3 DNA reads as TGCGCCAGCAGTGAGACCACTTTTCAGGGATGGGCTGGAAACACCATATATTTT.

V gene TRBV9 combines with J gene TRBJ2-4; TRBD2 aligns across 7 bases. The J segment lost 0 bases and the V segment lost 3 bases, leaving 12 bases of the junction unmatched. In germline, CDR1 is SGDLS, CDR2 YYNGEE. The CDR3 consists of 18 residues. CDR3 DNA sequence: TGTGCCAGCAGCGCCCCACGGGGGGAGACGCTAGCCAAAAACATTCAGTACTTC. This codes for CASSAPRGETLAKNIQYF.

The CDR3, as DNA: TGTGCCAGCAGTTTACTAGCGGGGGGGCCCCATGAGCAGTTCTTC. Translated: CASSLLAGGPHEQFF. The V and J genes are TRBV27 and TRBJ2-1; 12 nucleotides agree with TRBD2. The CDR3 loop spans 15 amino acids. Germline V gives CDR1 MNHEY, CDR2 SMNVEV (reference sequence). Losses at the gene ends were 2 bases for V and 8 bases for J; bases not matched to a gene: 4.

V usage is TRBV4-2 and J usage is TRBJ2-7; weak D call: TRBD2 (5 bases). This CDR3 has 13 amino acids. CDR1 and CDR2 (germline): LGHNA, YNFKEQ. V was clipped by 5 bases and J by 4 bases, with 12 bases between them. The CDR3 nucleotides read TGTGCCAGCAGCGACGCAGGACTGTACGAGCAGTACTTC. Translating it yields CASSDAGLYEQYF.

Relative to its sample, this clone is medium-sized. This sequence joins TRBV15 and TRBJ1-4; D uncertain. There are 16 residues in the CDR3. V shed 1 base and J shed 8 bases, with 17 bases lying between them. The V gene's germline CDR1 is LNHNV and CDR2 YYDKDF (reference sequence). The CDR3 here is CATSRVSGLLEEKLFF. DNA for the CDR3: TGTGCCACCAGCAGAGTTTCCGGACTCCTGGAGGAAAAACTGTTTTTT.

This clone came up a few times. CDR3 protein: CASSLAPLAGDSYNEQFF. For the CDR3, the DNA is TGTGCCAGCAGCTTAGCGCCCCTAGCGGGGGACTCCTACAATGAGCAGTTCTTC. The rearrangement links TRBV7-9 to TRBJ2-1; 10 positions agree with TRBD2. The CDR3 length is 18 residues. Germline V gives CDR1 SEHNR, CDR2 FQNEAQ (reference sequence). Germline trimming cut 0 bases from V and 0 bases from J; bases unmatched to any gene: 5.

This clone was detected a few times. The V and J genes are TRBV4-2 and TRBJ1-1, with no clear D. The germline V and J ends were trimmed by 0 bases and 5 bases, with 10 bases remaining between them. This CDR3 has 14 residues. Germline-derived CDR1 and CDR2 are LGHNA and YNFKEQ. CDR3 amino acids: CASSQDTVYTEAFF. CDR3 in DNA: TGTGCCAGCAGCCAAGATACGGTTTATACTGAAGCTTTCTTT.

This sequence joins TRBV9 and TRBJ1-2; 10 positions agree with TRBD1. The CDR3 contains 15 residues. Germline CDR1 SGDLS, CDR2 YYNGEE. The J segment lost 6 bases and the V segment lost 4 bases, leaving 9 bases of the junction unmatched. The CDR3 sequence is CASSSRTGGRNGYTF. In DNA form, the CDR3 reads TGTGCCAGCAGCTCAAGGACAGGGGGACGGAATGGCTACACCTTC. Variable domain in full (rest from reference TRBV9 and TRBJ1-2): DSGVTQTPKHLITATGQRVTLRCSPRSGDLSVYWYQQSLDQGLQFLIQYYNGEERAKGNILERFSAQQFPDLHSELNLSSLELGDSALYFCASSSRTGGRNGYTFGSGTRLTVV.

V gene TRBV6-5 combines with J gene TRBJ2-1; weak D call: TRBD1 (5 bases). CDR3 size: 15 residues. Germline V gives CDR1 MNHEY, CDR2 SVGAGI. V dropped 2 bases and J dropped 6 bases, with 14 bases sitting between them. The CDR3 sequence: CASSYGQGWGNEQFF. The CDR3 region has the DNA TGTGCCAGCAGTTACGGGCAGGGATGGGGCAATGAGCAGTTCTTC.

The chain recombines TRBV6-6 with TRBJ1-5; 9 nucleotides agree with TRBD1. Trimming removed 10 bases from V and 14 bases from J; junction bases left unmatched: 9. Germline CDR1 MNHNY, CDR2 SVGAGI (reference sequence). The CDR3 sequence is 11 residues long. In nucleotides, the CDR3 is TGTGCCACCAGGGACCGGGACAGGGAGCATTTT. Translation: CATRDRDREHF.

The chain has TRBV4-3 and TRBJ1-5, with D possibly matching TRBD1 (6 bases). Germline CDR1 and CDR2: LGHNA and YSLEER. This CDR3 is built from 15 residues. V shed 2 bases and J shed 3 bases, with 11 bases lying between them. The CDR3 coding sequence is TGCGCCAGCAGCCAATACCGGGACACCAATCAGCCCCAGCATTTT. It encodes CASSQYRDTNQPQHF.

The rearrangement joins TRBV9 to TRBJ1-2; the match to TRBD1 covers 9 bases. V was pared by 0 bases and J by 3 bases, with 15 bases of the junction left unmatched. The length of the CDR3 is 19 residues. Germline CDR1 is SGDLS and CDR2 is YYNGEE. The CDR3 DNA reads TGTGCCAGCAGCGTAGCCACGGAGGATTACAGGGGGCAATACTATGGCTACACCTTC. Protein sequence: CASSVATEDYRGQYYGYTF.

This clone was picked up one time. The rearrangement joins TRBV4-1 to TRBJ2-4; D gene unclear. Trimming removed 2 bases at V and 6 bases at J, with 8 bases between. This CDR3 has 13 amino acids. CDR1 is MGHRA and CDR2 is YSYEKL in the germline V gene. DNA of the CDR3: TGCGCCAGCAGCCAAACGACAACAAACATTCAGTACTTC. This gives the protein CASSQTTTNIQYF.

Here the CDR3 reads CASSYSPRANTEAFF. Here the CDR3 DNA reads TGTGCCAGCAGTTACTCCCCCAGGGCGAACACTGAAGCTTTCTTT. The chain uses TRBV6-6 and TRBJ1-1; a weak D match, TRBD1 (5 bases). With 0 bases removed from V and 1 base from J, the gap between germline ends came to 9 bases. There are 15 residues in the CDR3. CDR1 MNHNY and CDR2 SVGAGI come from the germline V gene (reference sequence).

V and J are TRBV27 and TRBJ2-3, with D unclear. CDR1 and CDR2 (germline): MNHEY, SMNVEV (reference sequence). The V end lost 3 bases, the J end lost 0 bases, and 10 bases lay between the germline ends. The CDR3 has 15 amino acids. The CDR3 spells CASSFGFTSTDTQYF. CDR3 in DNA: TGTGCCAGCAGTTTCGGTTTCACTAGCACAGATACGCAGTATTTT.

The chain employs TRBV4-2 and TRBJ2-1; 10 bases align to TRBD2. V shed 1 base, J shed 4 bases, and the junction held 4 bases outside the gene matches. This CDR3 comprises 16 residues. CDR1 and CDR2 from the germline V gene are LGHNA and YNFKEQ. CDR3 DNA sequence: TGTGCCAGCAGCCAAGTGGAGCGGGGGGGTTACAATGAGCAGTTCTTC. The encoded protein is CASSQVERGGYNEQFF.

The chain combines TRBV27 with TRBJ1-1, with D possibly TRBD1 on 5 matching bases. CDR1 is MNHEY, CDR2 SMNVEV, per germline (reference sequence). This CDR3 has 14 residues. V was pared by 6 bases and J by 2 bases, with 13 bases between. DNA of the CDR3: TGTGCCAGCAGACCAGGGTTTGTCAACACTGAAGCTTTCTTT. It translates to CASRPGFVNTEAFF.

This chain joins TRBV5-1 and TRBJ1-2, with 9 bases fitting TRBD1. The CDR3 has 14 amino acids. Trimming at V came to 2 bases and at J to 7 bases, leaving 6 bases not matched to a gene. Germline V lookup: CDR1 SGHRS, CDR2 YFSETQ. This chain's CDR3 is CASSFYRGRRGYTF. The CDR3 region has the DNA TGCGCCAGCAGCTTCTACAGGGGGCGCCGTGGCTACACCTTC.

This clone is a singleton in its sample. V gene TRBV4-3 combines with J gene TRBJ2-1; TRBD2 matches 12 bases. CDR3 length: 16 amino acids. Looked up from germline, CDR1 is LGHNA and CDR2 is YSLEER. The V and J ends lost 0 bases and 10 bases, in that order; junction bases with no gene match: 7. CDR3 in DNA: TGCGCCAGCAGCCAAGATGCTAGCGGGGGGGCCAGGGAGCAGTTCTTC. As protein: CASSQDASGGAREQFF.

The chain joins TRBV19 to TRBJ1-2, with a possible D match to TRBD1 (6 bases). In germline, CDR1 is LNHDA, CDR2 SQIVND (reference sequence). Trimming pared 3 bases from V and 0 bases from J, leaving 14 bases between. CDR3 length equals 16 residues. The CDR3 protein is CASSIDRPLPNYGYTF. Here the CDR3 DNA reads TGTGCCAGTAGTATCGACAGGCCGCTTCCTAACTATGGCTACACCTTC.

The chain employs TRBV23-1 and TRBJ1-2; 7 positions agree with TRBD1. TRBV23-1 is an open reading frame, and its role is uncertain. This CDR3 has 15 residues. Trimming at V came to 0 bases and at J to 6 bases, leaving 7 bases not matched to a gene. CDR3 nucleotide sequence: TGCGCCAGCAGTCAATCGAGAGGACAGGCTGATGGCTACACCTTC. Its protein product is CASSQSRGQADGYTF.